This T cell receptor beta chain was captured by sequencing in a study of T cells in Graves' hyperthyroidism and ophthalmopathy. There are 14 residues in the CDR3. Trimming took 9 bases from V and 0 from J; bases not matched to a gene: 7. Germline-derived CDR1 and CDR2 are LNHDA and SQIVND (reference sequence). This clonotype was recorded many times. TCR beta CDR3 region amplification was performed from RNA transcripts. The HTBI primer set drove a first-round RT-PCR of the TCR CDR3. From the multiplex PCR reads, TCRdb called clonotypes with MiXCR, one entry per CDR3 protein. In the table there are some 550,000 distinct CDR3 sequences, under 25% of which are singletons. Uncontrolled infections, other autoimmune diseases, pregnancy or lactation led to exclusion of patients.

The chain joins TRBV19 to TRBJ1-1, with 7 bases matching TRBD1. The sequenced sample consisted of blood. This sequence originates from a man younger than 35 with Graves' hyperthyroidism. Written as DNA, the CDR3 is TGTGCCAGCGGGACAGTTACCATGAACACTGAAGCTTTCTTT. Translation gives CASGTVTMNTEAFF. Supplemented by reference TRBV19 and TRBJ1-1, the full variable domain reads DGGITQSPKYLFRKEGQNVTLSCEQNLNHDAMYWYRQDPGQGLRLIYYSQIVNDFQKGDIAEGYSVSREKKESFPLTVTSAQKNPTAFYLCASGTVTMNTEAFFGQGTRLTVV.